These 2 T cell receptor beta chains originate from one sample sequenced in a study of beta chain features in type 1 diabetes. The authors reverse transcribed all of the isolated RNA, so sequencing captured expressed TCRB transcripts. Sequencing used immunoSEQ multiplex PCR; TCRdb keeps in-frame clones, though not all of them. The sample has about 360,000 clones, around an eighth seen once. The sample consisted of naive CD4+ T cells from blood. These receptors all stem from a man aged 18 to 30 in good health.

The rearrangement uses TRBV30 and TRBJ1-1; tentative D call: TRBD1 (6 bases). This CDR3 has 13 residues. The V end was cut by 2 bases, the J end by 5 bases, with 12 bases between. Looked up from germline, CDR1 is GTSNPN and CDR2 is SVGIG (reference sequence). DNA for the CDR3: TGTGCCTGGAGTAGGGGGGAGGGAACTGAAGCTTTCTTT. Protein sequence: CAWSRGEGTEAFF. The full variable domain, completed using reference TRBV30 and TRBJ1-1, is SQTIHQWPATLVQPVGSPLSLECTVEGTSNPNLYWYRQAAGRGLQLLFYSVGIGQISSEVPQNLSASRPQDRQFILSSKKLLLSDSGFYLCAWSRGEGTEAFFGQGTRLTVV.

The chain recombines TRBV10-3 with TRBJ2-1; 7 nucleotides agree with TRBD1. CDR1 and CDR2 from the germline V gene are ENHRY and SYGVKD. The CDR3 is made up of 12 amino acids. Trimming at V came to 2 bases and at J to 10 bases, leaving 2 bases not matched to a gene. CDR3 sequence reads: CAISEPDREQFF. The CDR3 DNA reads as TGTGCCATCAGTGAGCCGGACAGGGAGCAGTTCTTC.